A selection of T cell receptor beta chains follows, all from one sample in a study of cytomegalovirus exposure and HLA in healthy donors. The repertoire was sequenced with immunoSEQ multiplex PCR; TCRdb's copy has only in-frame clones and lacks some. The table includes some 100,000 clones, 65% to 90% detected once. Sequencing was carried out using PBMCs. The source is a woman between 18 and 30 years old in good health and CMV-seronegative. Both conserved end residues are trimmed from each CDR3. Clone size, where shown, is once, few, many, or a class for clones that have expanded.

CDR3: ASSRPMGVSPLH
V: TRBV4-1
size: few

CDR3: ASSSTPRETQY
V: TRBV27
size: -

CDR3: ASSRQETNYGYT
V: TRBV2
size: -

CDR3: ATAPPGQISNQPQH
V: TRBV6-6
size: -

CDR3: ASRDSPGNEQY
V: TRBV7-2
size: -

CDR3: ASSLRSREGNYGYT
V: TRBV28
size: -

CDR3: ASSPGLAGVGEQY
V: TRBV11-3
size: once

CDR3: ASTLGRRGAAAGANVLT
V: TRBV7-2
size: few

CDR3: ASSRGGLYGYT
V: TRBV2
size: -

CDR3: ASSELAGAGNEQF
V: TRBV6-1
size: -

CDR3: ASSYSSGGNYGYT
V: TRBV6-5
size: few